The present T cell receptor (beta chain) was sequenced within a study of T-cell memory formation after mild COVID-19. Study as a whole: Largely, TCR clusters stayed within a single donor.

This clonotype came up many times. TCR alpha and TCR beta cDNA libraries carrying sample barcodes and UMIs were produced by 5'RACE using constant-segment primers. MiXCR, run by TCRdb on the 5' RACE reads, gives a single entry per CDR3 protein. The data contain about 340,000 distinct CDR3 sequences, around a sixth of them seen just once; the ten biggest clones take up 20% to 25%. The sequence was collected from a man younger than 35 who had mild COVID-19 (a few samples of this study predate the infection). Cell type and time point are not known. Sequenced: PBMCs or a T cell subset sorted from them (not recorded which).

The CDR3 DNA reads TGCGCCAGCAGCTTGGCCTTGGGGGACTATGGCTACACCTTC. Amino acids: CASSLALGDYGYTF. The V gene is TRBV5-1, the J gene TRBJ1-2; the D gene is possibly TRBD1 (5 bases). Germline CDR1 reads SGHRS; CDR2 reads YFSETQ. V shed 0 bases and J shed 3 bases, with 9 bases lying between them. The CDR3 is 14 amino acids.